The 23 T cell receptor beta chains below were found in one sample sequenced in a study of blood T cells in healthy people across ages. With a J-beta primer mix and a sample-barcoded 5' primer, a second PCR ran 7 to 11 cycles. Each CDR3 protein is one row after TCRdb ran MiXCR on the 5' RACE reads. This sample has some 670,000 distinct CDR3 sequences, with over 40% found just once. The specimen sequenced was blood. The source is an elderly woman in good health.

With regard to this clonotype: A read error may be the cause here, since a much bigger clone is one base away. CDR3: CAGSPTGAADTQYF. CDR3 sequence (DNA): TGTGCCGGCTCACCGACAGGTGCGGCAGATACGCAGTATTTT. J is TRBJ2-3 and V is TRBV18; TRBD1 is a possible D gene (6 bases). The CDR3 extends over 14 amino acids. Per the germline V gene, CDR1 is KGHSH and CDR2 is LQKENI.

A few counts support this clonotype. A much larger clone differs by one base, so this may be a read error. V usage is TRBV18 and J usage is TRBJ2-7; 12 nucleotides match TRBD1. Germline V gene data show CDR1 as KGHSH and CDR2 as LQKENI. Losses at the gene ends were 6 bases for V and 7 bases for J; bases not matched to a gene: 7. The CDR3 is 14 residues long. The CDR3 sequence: CASSPGQGANEQYF. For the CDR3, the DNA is TGTGCCAGCTCCCCGGGACAGGGGGCCAATGAGCAGTACTTC. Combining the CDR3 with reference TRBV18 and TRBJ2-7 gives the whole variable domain NAGVMQNPRHLVRRRGQEARLRCSPMKGHSHVYWYRQLPEEGLKFMVYLQKENIIDESGMPKERFSAEFPKEGPSILRIQQVVRGDSAAYFCASSPGQGANEQYFGPGTRLTVT.

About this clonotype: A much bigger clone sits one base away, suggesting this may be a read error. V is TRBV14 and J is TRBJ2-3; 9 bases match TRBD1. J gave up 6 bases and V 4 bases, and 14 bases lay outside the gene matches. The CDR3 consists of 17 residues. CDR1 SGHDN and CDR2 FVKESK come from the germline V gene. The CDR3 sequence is CASSLPSAGQGEDTQYF. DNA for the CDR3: TGTGCCAGCAGCCTTCCCTCGGCGGGACAGGGTGAGGATACGCAGTATTTT.

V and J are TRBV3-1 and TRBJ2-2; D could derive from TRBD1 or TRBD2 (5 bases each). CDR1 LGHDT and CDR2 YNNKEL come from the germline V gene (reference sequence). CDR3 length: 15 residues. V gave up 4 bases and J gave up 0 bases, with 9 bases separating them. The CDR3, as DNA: TGTGCCAGCAGCCTCACGGGGCCGAACACCGGGGAGCTGTTTTTT. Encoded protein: CASSLTGPNTGELFF. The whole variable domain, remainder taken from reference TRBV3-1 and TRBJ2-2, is DTAVSQTPKYLVTQMGNDKSIKCEQNLGHDTMYWYKQDSKKFLKIMFSYNNKELIINETVPNRFSPKSPDKAHLNLHINSLELGDSAVYFCASSLTGPNTGELFFGEGSRLTVL.

As DNA, the CDR3 is TGTGCCAGCAGTGAGGCGTGGGGTGGAAACACCATATATTTT. Translating gives CASSEAWGGNTIYF. The chain employs TRBV6-1 and TRBJ1-3; D remains ambiguous. CDR1 MNHNS and CDR2 SASEGT come from the germline V gene. CDR3 length: 14 amino acids. Trimming removed 3 bases at V and 3 bases at J, with 9 bases between.

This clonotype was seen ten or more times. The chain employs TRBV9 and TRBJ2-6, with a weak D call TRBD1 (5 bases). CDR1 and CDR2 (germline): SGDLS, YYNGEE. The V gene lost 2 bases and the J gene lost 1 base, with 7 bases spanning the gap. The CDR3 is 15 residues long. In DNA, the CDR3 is TGTGCCAGCAGCGTCAGGGAATCTGGGGCCAACGTCCTGACTTTC. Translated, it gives CASSVRESGANVLTF.

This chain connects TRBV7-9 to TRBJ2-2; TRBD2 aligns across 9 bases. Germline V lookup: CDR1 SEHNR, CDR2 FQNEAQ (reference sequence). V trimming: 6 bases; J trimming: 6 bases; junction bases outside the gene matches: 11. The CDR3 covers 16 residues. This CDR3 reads CASSVVPAGGPGELFF. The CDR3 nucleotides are TGTGCCAGCAGTGTCGTCCCAGCGGGAGGCCCCGGGGAGCTGTTTTTT.

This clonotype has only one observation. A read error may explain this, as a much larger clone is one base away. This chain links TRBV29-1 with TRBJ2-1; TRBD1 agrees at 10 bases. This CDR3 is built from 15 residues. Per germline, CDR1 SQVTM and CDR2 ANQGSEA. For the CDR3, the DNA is TGCAACGTTGATCCTCGACAGGGGGCAGGGAATGAGCAGTTCTTC. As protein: CNVDPRQGAGNEQFF.

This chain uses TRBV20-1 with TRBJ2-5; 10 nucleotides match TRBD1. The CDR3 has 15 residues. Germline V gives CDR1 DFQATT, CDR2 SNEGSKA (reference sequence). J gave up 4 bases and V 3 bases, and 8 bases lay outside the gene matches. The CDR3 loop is CSASTGQGFSETQYF. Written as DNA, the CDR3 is TGCAGTGCTAGTACGGGACAGGGGTTTTCAGAGACCCAGTACTTC.

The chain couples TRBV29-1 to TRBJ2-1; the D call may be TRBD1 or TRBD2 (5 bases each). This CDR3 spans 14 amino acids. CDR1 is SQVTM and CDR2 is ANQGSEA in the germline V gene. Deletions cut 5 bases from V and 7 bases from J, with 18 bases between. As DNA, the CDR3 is TGCAGCGTTTCCCGGGACCCCAGTATGAATGAGCAGTTCTTC. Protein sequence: CSVSRDPSMNEQFF.

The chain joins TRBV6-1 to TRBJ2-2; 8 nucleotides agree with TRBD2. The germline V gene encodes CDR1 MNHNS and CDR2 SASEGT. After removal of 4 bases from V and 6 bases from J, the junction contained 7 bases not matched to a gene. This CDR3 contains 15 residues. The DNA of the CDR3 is TGTGCCAGCAGTGCCGCGGGACTAGTCTCCGGGGAGCTGTTTTTT. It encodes CASSAAGLVSGELFF.

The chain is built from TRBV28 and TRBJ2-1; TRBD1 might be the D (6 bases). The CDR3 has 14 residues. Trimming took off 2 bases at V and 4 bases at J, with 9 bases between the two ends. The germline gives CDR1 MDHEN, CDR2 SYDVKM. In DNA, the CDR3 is TGTGCCAGCAGTTTAAGCAGGGGTTACAATGAGCAGTTCTTC. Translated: CASSLSRGYNEQFF.

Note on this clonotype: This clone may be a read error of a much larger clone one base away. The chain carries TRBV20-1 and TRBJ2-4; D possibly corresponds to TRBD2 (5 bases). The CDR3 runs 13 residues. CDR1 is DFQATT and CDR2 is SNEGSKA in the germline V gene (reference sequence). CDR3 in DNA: TGCAGTGCTTCCGGGAACGCCAAAAACAGTCAGTACTTC. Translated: CSASGNAKNSQYF.

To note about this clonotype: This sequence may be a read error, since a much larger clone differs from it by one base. CDR3 nucleotide sequence: TGTGCCAGCAGCTCTCAACAGGGGGCGAACACTGGAGCTTTCTTT. This gives the protein CASSSQQGANTGAFF. The V gene is TRBV6-6, the J gene TRBJ1-1, with 9 bases lining up with TRBD1. The CDR3 covers 15 residues. Germline-derived CDR1 and CDR2 are MNHNY and SVGAGI (reference sequence).

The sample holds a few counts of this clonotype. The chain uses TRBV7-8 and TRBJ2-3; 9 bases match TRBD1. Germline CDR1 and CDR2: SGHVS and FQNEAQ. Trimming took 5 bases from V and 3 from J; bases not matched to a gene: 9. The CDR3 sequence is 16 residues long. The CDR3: CASSNMGQGETDTQYF. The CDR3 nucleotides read TGTGCCAGCAGCAACATGGGACAGGGTGAGACAGATACGCAGTATTTT.

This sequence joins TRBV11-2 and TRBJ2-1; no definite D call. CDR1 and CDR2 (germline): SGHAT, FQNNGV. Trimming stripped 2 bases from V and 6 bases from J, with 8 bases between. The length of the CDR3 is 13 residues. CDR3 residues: CASSLNLPNEQFF. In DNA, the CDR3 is TGTGCCAGCAGCTTAAATCTTCCCAATGAGCAGTTCTTC. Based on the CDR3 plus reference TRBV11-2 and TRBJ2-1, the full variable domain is EAGVAQSPRYKIIEKRQSVAFWCNPISGHATLYWYQQILGQGPKLLIQFQNNGVVDDSQLPKDRFSAERLKGVDSTLKIQPAKLEDSAVYLCASSLNLPNEQFFGPGTRLTVL.

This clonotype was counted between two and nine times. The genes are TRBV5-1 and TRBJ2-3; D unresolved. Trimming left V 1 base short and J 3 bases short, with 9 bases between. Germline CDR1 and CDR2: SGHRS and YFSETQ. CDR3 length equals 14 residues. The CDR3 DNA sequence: TGCGCCAGCAGCTTGTTCATGGGGACAGATACGCAGTATTTT. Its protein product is CASSLFMGTDTQYF.

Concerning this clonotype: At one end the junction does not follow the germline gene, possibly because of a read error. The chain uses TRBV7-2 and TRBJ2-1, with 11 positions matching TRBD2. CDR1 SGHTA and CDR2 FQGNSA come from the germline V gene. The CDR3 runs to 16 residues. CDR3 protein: CASSTSLAGGYNERYF. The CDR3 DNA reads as TGTGCCAGCAGCACTTCCCTAGCGGGGGGTTACAATGAGCGGTACTTC.

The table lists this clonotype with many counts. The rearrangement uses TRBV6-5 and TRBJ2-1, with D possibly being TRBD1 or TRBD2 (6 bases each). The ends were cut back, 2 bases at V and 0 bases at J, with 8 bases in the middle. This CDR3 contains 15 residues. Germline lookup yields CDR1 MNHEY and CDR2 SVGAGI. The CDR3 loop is CASSYRGASYNEQFF. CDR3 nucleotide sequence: TGTGCCAGCAGTTACAGGGGGGCCTCCTACAATGAGCAGTTCTTC.

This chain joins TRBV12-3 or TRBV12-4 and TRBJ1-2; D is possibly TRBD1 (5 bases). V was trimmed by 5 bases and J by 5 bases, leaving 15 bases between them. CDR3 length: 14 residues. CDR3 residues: CASSTVGGGYGYTF. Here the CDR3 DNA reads TGTGCCAGCAGTACGGTCGGGGGGGGATATGGCTACACCTTC.

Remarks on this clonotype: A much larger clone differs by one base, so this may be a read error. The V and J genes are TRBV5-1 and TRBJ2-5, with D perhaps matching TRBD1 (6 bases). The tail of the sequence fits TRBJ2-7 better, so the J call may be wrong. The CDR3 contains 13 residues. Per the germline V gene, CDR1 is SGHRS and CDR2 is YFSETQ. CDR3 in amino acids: CASSCPTGYEQYF. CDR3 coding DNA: TGCGCCAGCAGCTGCCCGACAGGCTACGAGCAGTACTTC.

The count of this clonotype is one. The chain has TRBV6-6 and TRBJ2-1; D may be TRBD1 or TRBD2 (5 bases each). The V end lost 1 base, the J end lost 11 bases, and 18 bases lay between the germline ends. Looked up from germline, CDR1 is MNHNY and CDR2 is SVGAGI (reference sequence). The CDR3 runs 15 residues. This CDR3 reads CASSYLITGLYKQFF. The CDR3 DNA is TGTGCCAGCAGTTACTTGATAACGGGGCTCTACAAGCAGTTCTTC.

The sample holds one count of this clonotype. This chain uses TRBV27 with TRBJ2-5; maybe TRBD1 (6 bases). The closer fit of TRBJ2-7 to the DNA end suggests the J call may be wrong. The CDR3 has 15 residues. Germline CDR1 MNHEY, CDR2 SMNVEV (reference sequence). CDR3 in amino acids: CASSLSPDSSYEQYF. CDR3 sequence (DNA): TGTGCCAGCAGTTTATCCCCGGACAGCTCCTACGAGCAGTACTTC.